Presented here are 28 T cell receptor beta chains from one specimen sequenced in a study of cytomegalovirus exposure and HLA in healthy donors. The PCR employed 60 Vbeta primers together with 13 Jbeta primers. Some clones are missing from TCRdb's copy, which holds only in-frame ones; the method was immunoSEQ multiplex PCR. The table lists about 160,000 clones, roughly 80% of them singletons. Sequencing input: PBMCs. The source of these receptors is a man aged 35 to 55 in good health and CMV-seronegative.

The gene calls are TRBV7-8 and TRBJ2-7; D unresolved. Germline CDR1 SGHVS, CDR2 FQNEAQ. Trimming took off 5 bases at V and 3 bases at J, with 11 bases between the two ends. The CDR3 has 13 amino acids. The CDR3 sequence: CASSPAPGYEQYF. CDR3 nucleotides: TGTGCCAGCAGCCCCGCCCCGGGCTACGAGCAGTACTTC.

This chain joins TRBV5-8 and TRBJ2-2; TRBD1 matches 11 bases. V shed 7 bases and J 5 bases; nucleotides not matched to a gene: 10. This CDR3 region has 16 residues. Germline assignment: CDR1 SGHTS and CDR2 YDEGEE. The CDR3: CASDPGTGGRTGELFF. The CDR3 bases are TGTGCCAGCGACCCCGGGACAGGGGGGCGGACCGGGGAGCTGTTTTTT.

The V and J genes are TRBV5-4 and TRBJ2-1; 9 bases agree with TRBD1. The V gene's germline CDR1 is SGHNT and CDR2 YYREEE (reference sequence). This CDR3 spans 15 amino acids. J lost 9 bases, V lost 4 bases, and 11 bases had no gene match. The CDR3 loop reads CASSLGQGRSGEQFF. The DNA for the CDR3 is TGTGCCAGCAGCCTAGGACAGGGGCGGTCGGGTGAGCAGTTCTTC.

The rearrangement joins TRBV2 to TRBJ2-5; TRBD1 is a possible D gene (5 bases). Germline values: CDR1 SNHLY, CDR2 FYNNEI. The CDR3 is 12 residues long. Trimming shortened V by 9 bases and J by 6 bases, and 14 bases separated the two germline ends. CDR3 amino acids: CARHGADKTQYF. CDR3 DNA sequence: TGTGCCAGGCATGGGGCGGACAAGACCCAGTACTTC.

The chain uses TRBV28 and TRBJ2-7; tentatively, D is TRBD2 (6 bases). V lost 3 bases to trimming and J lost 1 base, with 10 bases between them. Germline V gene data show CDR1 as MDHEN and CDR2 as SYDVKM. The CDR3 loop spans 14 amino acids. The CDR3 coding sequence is TGTGCCAGCAGTTTGGTGGCGGGGTCCTACGAGCAGTACTTC. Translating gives CASSLVAGSYEQYF.

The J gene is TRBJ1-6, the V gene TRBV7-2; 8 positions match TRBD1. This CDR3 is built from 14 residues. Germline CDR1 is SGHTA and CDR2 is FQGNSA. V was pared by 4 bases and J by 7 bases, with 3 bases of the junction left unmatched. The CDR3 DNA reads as TGTGCCAGCAGCTCGACAGGGGTAAATTCACCCCTCCACTTT. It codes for CASSSTGVNSPLHF.

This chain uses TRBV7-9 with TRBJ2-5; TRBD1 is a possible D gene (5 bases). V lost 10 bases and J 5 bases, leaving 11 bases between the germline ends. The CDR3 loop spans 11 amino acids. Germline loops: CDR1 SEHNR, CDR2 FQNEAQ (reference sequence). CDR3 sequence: CATPKGETQYF. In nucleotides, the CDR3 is TGTGCCACCCCGAAGGGGGAGACCCAGTACTTC.

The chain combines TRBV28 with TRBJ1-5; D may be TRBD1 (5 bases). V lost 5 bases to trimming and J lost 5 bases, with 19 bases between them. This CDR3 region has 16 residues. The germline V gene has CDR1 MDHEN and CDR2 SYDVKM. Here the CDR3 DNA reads TGTGCCAGCAGTCCAGGTGGGGCGGGACCTCATCAGCCCCAGCATTTT. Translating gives CASSPGGAGPHQPQHF.

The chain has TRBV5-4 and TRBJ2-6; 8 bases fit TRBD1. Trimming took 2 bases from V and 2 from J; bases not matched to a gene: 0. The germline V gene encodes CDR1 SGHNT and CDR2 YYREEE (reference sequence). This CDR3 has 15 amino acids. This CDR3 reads CASSLQGAGANVLTF. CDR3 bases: TGTGCCAGCAGCTTACAGGGGGCTGGGGCCAACGTCCTGACTTTC. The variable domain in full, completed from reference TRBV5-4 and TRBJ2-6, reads ETGVTQSPTHLIKTRGQQVTLRCSSQSGHNTVSWYQQALGQGPQFIFQYYREEENGRGNFPPRFSGLQFPNYSSELNVNALELDDSALYLCASSLQGAGANVLTFGAGSRLTVL.

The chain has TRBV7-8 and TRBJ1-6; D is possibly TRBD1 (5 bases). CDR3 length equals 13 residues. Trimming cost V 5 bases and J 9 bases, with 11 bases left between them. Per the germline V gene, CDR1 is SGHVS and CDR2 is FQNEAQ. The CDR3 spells CASSKGFGSPLHF. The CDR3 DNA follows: TGTGCCAGCAGCAAGGGGTTCGGTTCACCCCTCCACTTT.

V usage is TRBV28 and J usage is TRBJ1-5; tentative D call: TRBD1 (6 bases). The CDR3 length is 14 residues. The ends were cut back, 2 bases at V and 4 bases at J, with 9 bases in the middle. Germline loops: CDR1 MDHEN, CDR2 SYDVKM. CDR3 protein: CASSLDRLNQPQHF. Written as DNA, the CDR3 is TGTGCCAGCAGTTTAGACAGGTTAAATCAGCCCCAGCATTTT.

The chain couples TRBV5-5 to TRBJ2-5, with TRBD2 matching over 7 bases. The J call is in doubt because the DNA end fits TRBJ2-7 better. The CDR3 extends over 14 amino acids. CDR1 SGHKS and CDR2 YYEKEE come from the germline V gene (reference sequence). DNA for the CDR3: TGTGCCAGCAGCTTGGGAGCTAGCGGTTACGAGCAGTACTTC. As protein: CASSLGASGYEQYF.

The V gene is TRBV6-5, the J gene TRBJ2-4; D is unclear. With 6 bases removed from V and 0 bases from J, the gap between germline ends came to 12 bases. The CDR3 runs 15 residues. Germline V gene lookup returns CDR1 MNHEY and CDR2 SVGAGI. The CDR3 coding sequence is TGTGCCAGCAGGACTTCCATACTAGCCAAAAACATTCAGTACTTC. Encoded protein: CASRTSILAKNIQYF.

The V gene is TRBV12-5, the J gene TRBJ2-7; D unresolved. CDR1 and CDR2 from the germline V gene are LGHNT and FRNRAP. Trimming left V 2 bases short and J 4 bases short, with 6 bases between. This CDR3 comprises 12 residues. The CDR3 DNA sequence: TGTGCTAGTGGTTTGTCTCTGTACGAGCAGTACTTC. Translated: CASGLSLYEQYF. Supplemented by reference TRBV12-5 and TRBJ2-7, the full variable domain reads DARVTQTPRHKVTEMGQEVTMRCQPILGHNTVFWYRQTMMQGLELLAYFRNRAPLDDSGMPKDRFSAEMPDATLATLKIQPSEPRDSAVYFCASGLSLYEQYFGPGTRLTVT.

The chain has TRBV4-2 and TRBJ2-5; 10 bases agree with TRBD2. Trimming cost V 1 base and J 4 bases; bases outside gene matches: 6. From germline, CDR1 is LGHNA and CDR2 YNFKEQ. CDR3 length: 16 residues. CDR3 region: CASSQGTSGLGETQYF. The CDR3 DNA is TGTGCCAGCAGCCAAGGGACTAGCGGTCTAGGAGAGACCCAGTACTTC.

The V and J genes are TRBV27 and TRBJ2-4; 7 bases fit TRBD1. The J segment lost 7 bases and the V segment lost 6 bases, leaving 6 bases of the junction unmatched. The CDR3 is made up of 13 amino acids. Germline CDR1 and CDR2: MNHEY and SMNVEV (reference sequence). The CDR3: CASSSIQGNIQYF. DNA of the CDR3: TGTGCCAGCAGCTCGATACAGGGGAACATTCAGTACTTC.

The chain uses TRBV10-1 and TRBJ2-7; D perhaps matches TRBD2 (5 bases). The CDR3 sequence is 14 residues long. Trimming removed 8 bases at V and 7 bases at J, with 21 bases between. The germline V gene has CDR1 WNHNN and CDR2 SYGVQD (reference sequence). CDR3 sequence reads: CASSAGVWGREQYF. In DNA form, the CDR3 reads TGCGCCAGCTCGGCGGGTGTCTGGGGAAGAGAGCAGTACTTC.

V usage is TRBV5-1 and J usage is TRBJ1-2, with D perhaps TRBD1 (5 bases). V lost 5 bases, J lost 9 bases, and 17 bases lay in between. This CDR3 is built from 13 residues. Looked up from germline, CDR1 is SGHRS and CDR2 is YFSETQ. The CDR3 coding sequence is TGCGCCAGCAGTAGGGTGGGGGGGAGAAGCTACACCTTC. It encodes CASSRVGGRSYTF.

The CDR3 is CASSSTNRGRPYEQYF. CDR3 coding DNA: TGTGCCAGCAGTTCCACAAACAGGGGGCGCCCCTACGAGCAGTACTTC. The genes are TRBV27 and TRBJ2-7; 9 bases map to TRBD1. Germline lookup yields CDR1 MNHEY and CDR2 SMNVEV (reference sequence). Trimming removed 4 bases from V and 2 bases from J; junction bases left unmatched: 9. The CDR3 spans 16 residues.

The CDR3 region is CASSEGFGQRAAEAFF. CDR3 coding DNA: TGTGCCAGCAGTGAAGGATTCGGCCAGAGGGCCGCTGAAGCTTTCTTT. V and J are TRBV6-4 and TRBJ1-1; D not certain. In germline, CDR1 is MRHNA, CDR2 SNTAGT. The CDR3 is 16 residues long. The ends were cut back, 3 bases at V and 6 bases at J, with 20 bases in the middle.

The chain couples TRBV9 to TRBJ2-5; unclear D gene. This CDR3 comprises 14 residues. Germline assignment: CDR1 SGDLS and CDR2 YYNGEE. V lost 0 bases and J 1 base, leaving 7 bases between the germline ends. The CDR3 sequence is CASSVAPGQETQYF. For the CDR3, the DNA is TGTGCCAGCAGCGTAGCCCCGGGCCAAGAGACCCAGTACTTC.

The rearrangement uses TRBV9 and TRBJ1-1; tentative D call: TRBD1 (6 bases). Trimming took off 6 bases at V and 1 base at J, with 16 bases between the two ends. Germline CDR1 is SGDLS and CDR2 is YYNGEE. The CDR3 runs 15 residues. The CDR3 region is CASTSGTLTNTEAFF. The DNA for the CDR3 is TGTGCCAGCACCTCAGGGACACTAACGAACACTGAAGCTTTCTTT.

CDR3 sequence reads: CASSSQTGQGLNYGYTF. CDR3 nucleotide sequence: TGTGCCAGCAGCTCCCAGACAGGACAGGGGCTTAACTATGGCTACACCTTC. The chain employs TRBV7-3 and TRBJ1-2; 9 bases fit TRBD1. Germline assignment: CDR1 SGHTA and CDR2 FQGTGA. The ends lost 4 bases at V and 1 base at J; junction bases unmatched: 10. The CDR3 sequence is 17 residues long.

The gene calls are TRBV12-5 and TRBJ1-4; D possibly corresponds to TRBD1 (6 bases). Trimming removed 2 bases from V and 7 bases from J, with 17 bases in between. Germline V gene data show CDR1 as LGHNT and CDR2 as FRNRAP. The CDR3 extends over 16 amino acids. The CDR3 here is CASGLTTGTRGEKLFF. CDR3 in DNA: TGTGCTAGTGGTTTGACAACAGGGACGAGGGGTGAAAAACTGTTTTTT.

The CDR3 region has the DNA TGCGCCAGCAGTCGGGGGGCCTTGGGGGAGACCCAGTACTTC. Protein sequence: CASSRGALGETQYF. This sequence joins TRBV10-1 and TRBJ2-5, with D possibly being TRBD2 (7 bases). The CDR3 is 14 residues long. Trimming removed 5 bases at V and 5 bases at J, with 15 bases between. Germline V gene lookup returns CDR1 WNHNN and CDR2 SYGVQD (reference sequence).

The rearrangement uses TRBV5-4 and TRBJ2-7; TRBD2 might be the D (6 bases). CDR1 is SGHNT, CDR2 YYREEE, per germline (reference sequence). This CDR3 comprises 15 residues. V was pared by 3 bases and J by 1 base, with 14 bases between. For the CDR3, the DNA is TGTGCCAGCAGCTCCTCAGGGACTTTATCCTACGAGCAGTACTTC. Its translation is CASSSSGTLSYEQYF. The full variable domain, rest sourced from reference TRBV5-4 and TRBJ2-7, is ETGVTQSPTHLIKTRGQQVTLRCSSQSGHNTVSWYQQALGQGPQFIFQYYREEENGRGNFPPRFSGLQFPNYSSELNVNALELDDSALYLCASSSSGTLSYEQYFGPGTRLTVT.

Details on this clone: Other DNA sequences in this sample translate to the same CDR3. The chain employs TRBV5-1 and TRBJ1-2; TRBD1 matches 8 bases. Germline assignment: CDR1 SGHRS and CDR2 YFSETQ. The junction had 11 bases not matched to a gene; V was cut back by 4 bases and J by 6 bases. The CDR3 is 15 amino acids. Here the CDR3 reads CASSAGTGGGDGYTF. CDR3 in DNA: TGCGCCAGCAGCGCCGGGACAGGAGGCGGAGATGGCTACACCTTC.

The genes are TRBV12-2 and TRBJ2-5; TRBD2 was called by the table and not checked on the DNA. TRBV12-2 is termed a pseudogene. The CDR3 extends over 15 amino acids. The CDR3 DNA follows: TGTGCCTCTCCCTGGCTAGCGGGTGGCCAAGAGACCCAGTACTTC. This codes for CASPWLAGGQETQYF.